The 25 T cell receptor beta chains in this list originate from one sample, sequenced in a study of cytomegalovirus exposure and HLA in healthy donors. The PCR employed 60 Vbeta primers together with 13 Jbeta primers. Here immunoSEQ multiplex PCR was the method, and the copy in TCRdb shows in-frame clones only, minus some. The data contain about 150,000 clones, 60% to 80% of them singletons. The sample taken for sequencing was PBMCs. The receptors come from a male donor in good health and CMV-seronegative.

This clone came up once. V usage is TRBV4-3 and J usage is TRBJ2-5; a weak D match, TRBD2 (5 bases). The DNA end is more similar to TRBJ2-7, so the J call may be wrong. The germline gives CDR1 LGHNA, CDR2 YSLEER. This CDR3 region has 16 residues. The DNA for the CDR3 is TGCGCCAGCAGCCAAGGGACTGCGGGCCATTCCTACGAGCAGTACTTC. Translation: CASSQGTAGHSYEQYF.

The J gene is TRBJ2-2, the V gene TRBV6-6, with a tentative D call TRBD2 (5 bases). Trimming cost V 2 bases and J 7 bases, with 14 bases left between them. The CDR3 totals 15 residues. Germline CDR1 MNHNY, CDR2 SVGAGI (reference sequence). The CDR3 is CASSYNPQEGGELFF. CDR3 bases: TGTGCCAGCAGTTACAACCCTCAAGAGGGCGGGGAGCTGTTTTTT.

The chain employs TRBV11-2 and TRBJ2-7; 8 bases match TRBD1. Per the germline V gene, CDR1 is SGHAT and CDR2 is FQNNGV. The CDR3 consists of 14 residues. Losses at the gene ends were 4 bases for V and 4 bases for J; bases not matched to a gene: 6. The CDR3: CASSSGQGVYEQYF. The CDR3 DNA is TGTGCCAGCAGCTCAGGACAGGGTGTATACGAGCAGTACTTC. Full variable domain (outside the CDR3, taken from reference TRBV11-2 and TRBJ2-7): EAGVAQSPRYKIIEKRQSVAFWCNPISGHATLYWYQQILGQGPKLLIQFQNNGVVDDSQLPKDRFSAERLKGVDSTLKIQPAKLEDSAVYLCASSSGQGVYEQYFGPGTRLTVT.

This clone has only a few counts. In the same sample, other DNA sequences code for this CDR3. V usage is TRBV29-1 and J usage is TRBJ1-1; perhaps TRBD1 as D (5 bases). Per the germline V gene, CDR1 is SQVTM and CDR2 is ANQGSEA. The CDR3 length is 12 residues. V lost 6 bases, J lost 5 bases, and 13 bases lay in between. The CDR3 region is CSVGRGGTEAFF. The DNA of the CDR3 is TGCAGCGTGGGGAGGGGCGGAACTGAAGCTTTCTTT.

V is TRBV27 and J is TRBJ1-6; D is uncertain. V was clipped by 5 bases and J by 0 bases, with 11 bases between them. The CDR3 runs 16 residues. Germline values: CDR1 MNHEY, CDR2 SMNVEV (reference sequence). CDR3 nucleotides: TGTGCCAGCAGTGGGAGTTCGCCCTCCTATAATTCACCCCTCCACTTT. It translates to CASSGSSPSYNSPLHF.

V gene TRBV18 combines with J gene TRBJ1-4, with 7 positions matching TRBD1. The CDR3 runs to 15 residues. Trimming at V came to 3 bases and at J to 2 bases, leaving 3 bases not matched to a gene. CDR1 and CDR2 (germline): KGHSH, LQKENI. The CDR3 here is CASSPGGQTNEKLFF. Here the CDR3 DNA reads TGTGCCAGCTCACCTGGGGGACAGACTAATGAAAAACTGTTTTTT.

The V call is TRBV13, the J call TRBJ2-7; D possibly corresponds to TRBD2 (5 bases). CDR1 and CDR2 from the germline V gene are PRHDT and FYEKMQ (reference sequence). The CDR3 is made up of 12 amino acids. Trimming cost V 5 bases and J 6 bases, with 11 bases left between them. The CDR3 bases are TGTGCCAGCAGCCGGGGAGTAATCGAGCAGTACTTC. It is translated as CASSRGVIEQYF.

This chain uses TRBV9 with TRBJ2-1; 9 bases fit TRBD2. The CDR3 consists of 16 residues. CDR1 and CDR2 from the germline V gene are SGDLS and YYNGEE. With V trimmed by 2 bases and J by 2 bases, 5 bases remained unmatched. CDR3 nucleotides: TGTGCCAGCAGCGTGGCGAGCGGGGGGACCTACAATGAGCAGTTCTTC. As protein: CASSVASGGTYNEQFF.

CDR3 in amino acids: CASSSPLADQETQYF. CDR3 DNA: TGTGCCAGCAGCTCACCACTAGCGGACCAAGAGACCCAGTACTTC. The chain couples TRBV5-6 to TRBJ2-5, with TRBD2 identical over 8 bases. CDR3 size: 15 residues. CDR1 is SGHDT, CDR2 YYEEEE, per germline. V lost 3 bases, J lost 0 bases, and 4 bases stayed unmatched.

The gene calls are TRBV5-4 and TRBJ1-1, with 8 bases matching TRBD1. The CDR3 sequence is 14 residues long. Germline trimming cut 4 bases from V and 5 bases from J; bases unmatched to any gene: 7. From germline, CDR1 is SGHNT and CDR2 YYREEE (reference sequence). CDR3 nucleotide sequence: TGTGCCAGCAGCCTCAGGGGGCGTCGGACTGAAGCTTTCTTT. The encoded protein is CASSLRGRRTEAFF.

The V call is TRBV5-6, the J call TRBJ1-2; tentative D call: TRBD1 (6 bases). Looked up from germline, CDR1 is SGHDT and CDR2 is YYEEEE. The V end was cut by 4 bases, the J end by 2 bases, with 9 bases between. The CDR3 length is 13 residues. This chain's CDR3 is CASSVDRNYGYTF. The CDR3 DNA reads as TGTGCCAGCAGCGTTGACAGGAACTATGGCTACACCTTC.

The chain links TRBV2 to TRBJ1-3; D is ambiguous. CDR1 SNHLY and CDR2 FYNNEI come from the germline V gene. This CDR3 comprises 14 residues. V shed 2 bases and J shed 3 bases, with 8 bases lying between them. CDR3: CASSELQNGNTIYF. CDR3 coding DNA: TGTGCCAGCAGTGAACTACAGAATGGAAACACCATATATTTT.

The gene calls are TRBV28 and TRBJ2-7; a weak D match, TRBD2 (6 bases). The V end lost 7 bases, the J end lost 9 bases, and 31 bases lay between the germline ends. The CDR3 spans 17 residues. From germline, CDR1 is MDHEN and CDR2 SYDVKM. The CDR3 is CASTGSSAREDMNGQYF. CDR3 sequence (DNA): TGTGCCAGCACGGGGTCTAGCGCTAGGGAGGATATGAACGGGCAGTACTTC. Looking up the rest from reference TRBV28 and TRBJ2-7 gives the full variable domain: DVKVTQSSRYLVKRTGEKVFLECVQDMDHENMFWYRQDPGLGLRLIYFSYDVKMKEKGDIPEGYSVSREKKERFSLILESASTNQTSMYLCASTGSSAREDMNGQYFGPGTRLTVT.

This chain joins TRBV19 and TRBJ1-5, with 8 bases identical to TRBD1. This CDR3 comprises 15 residues. The germline gives CDR1 LNHDA, CDR2 SQIVND (reference sequence). V shed 1 base, J shed 6 bases, and the junction held 5 bases outside the gene matches. CDR3 loop: CASSIVGQGVQPQHF. The CDR3 DNA reads as TGTGCCAGTAGTATAGTAGGACAGGGAGTTCAGCCCCAGCATTTT.

The V gene is TRBV28, the J gene TRBJ2-1; possibly TRBD1 for D (5 bases). This CDR3 spans 15 amino acids. V gave up 3 bases and J gave up 5 bases, with 14 bases separating them. Germline V CDR1 and CDR2: MDHEN, SYDVKM. CDR3 bases: TGTGCCAGCAGTTTCCAGGGTGGGCCAAACAATGAGCAGTTCTTC. It translates to CASSFQGGPNNEQFF.

This clone was seen more than once but under ten times. The J gene is TRBJ2-4, the V gene TRBV11-2; TRBD2 aligns across 14 bases. The CDR3 is made up of 20 amino acids. After removal of 0 bases from V and 3 bases from J, the junction contained 10 bases not matched to a gene. Per germline, CDR1 SGHAT and CDR2 FQNNGV. The CDR3, as DNA: TGTGCCAGCAGCTTAGACGGAAGGGGACTAGCGGGAGAGCTCAAAAACATTCAGTACTTC. Encoded protein: CASSLDGRGLAGELKNIQYF.

J is TRBJ1-2 and V is TRBV5-5; D gene ambiguous. The CDR3 has 15 residues. CDR1 and CDR2 (germline): SGHKS, YYEKEE (reference sequence). Trimming took 4 bases from V and 5 from J, leaving 18 bases between them. The CDR3 here is CASSLSRGIWYGYTF. CDR3 nucleotides: TGTGCCAGCAGCCTATCCAGAGGCATCTGGTATGGCTACACCTTC. Looking up the rest from reference TRBV5-5 and TRBJ1-2 gives the full variable domain: DAGVTQSPTHLIKTRGQQVTLRCSPISGHKSVSWYQQVLGQGPQFIFQYYEKEERGRGNFPDRFSARQFPNYSSELNVNALLLGDSALYLCASSLSRGIWYGYTFGSGTRLTVV.

The chain employs TRBV7-6 and TRBJ2-5, with D perhaps TRBD1 (6 bases). The better agreement between TRBJ2-7 and the DNA end casts doubt on the J call. There are 15 residues in the CDR3. Germline V gene sequence: CDR1 SGHVS, CDR2 FNYEAQ. CDR3 sequence (DNA): TGTGCCAGCAGCTTACCAGGGGCAGGACCCTACGAGCAGTACTTC. It codes for CASSLPGAGPYEQYF.

J is TRBJ2-5 and V is TRBV28, with 8 bases fitting TRBD1. V was pared by 6 bases and J by 4 bases, with 7 bases of the junction left unmatched. The CDR3 is made up of 14 amino acids. CDR1 and CDR2 from the germline V gene are MDHEN and SYDVKM. CDR3 in DNA: TGTGCCAGCAGAGAGCAGGGGGCGGGAGAGACCCAGTACTTC. This encodes CASREQGAGETQYF.

V is TRBV9 and J is TRBJ2-7, with 9 bases that match TRBD1. The CDR3 covers 15 residues. Germline CDR1 SGDLS, CDR2 YYNGEE. The V segment lost 3 bases and the J segment 9 bases; nucleotides outside the gene matches: 13. The CDR3 loop reads CASSAGSGTGIGQYF. The DNA for the CDR3 is TGTGCCAGCAGCGCCGGCTCCGGGACAGGGATCGGGCAGTACTTC.

This chain joins TRBV11-2 and TRBJ2-5; D possibly corresponds to TRBD2 (5 bases). Trimming took 3 bases from V and 4 from J, leaving 9 bases between them. The CDR3 spans 13 residues. CDR1 is SGHAT and CDR2 is FQNNGV in the germline V gene. This chain's CDR3 is CASSLDAGETQYF. The CDR3 region has the DNA TGTGCCAGCAGCTTGGACGCGGGAGAGACCCAGTACTTC.

This clone was found a few times. The J gene is TRBJ2-1, the V gene TRBV20-1; no clear D. CDR1 is DFQATT, CDR2 SNEGSKA, per germline (reference sequence). This CDR3 spans 11 amino acids. The V end lost 4 bases, the J end lost 6 bases, and 7 bases lay between the germline ends. CDR3 amino acids: CSATHSNEQFF. DNA of the CDR3: TGCAGTGCTACCCACAGCAATGAGCAGTTCTTC.

The gene calls are TRBV5-6 and TRBJ1-2, with 7 bases identical to TRBD1. This CDR3 is built from 14 residues. Germline CDR1 SGHDT, CDR2 YYEEEE. V dropped 2 bases and J dropped 7; count of bases not matched to a gene: 8. CDR3 protein: CASSFDRAGGGYTF. The CDR3, as DNA: TGTGCCAGCAGCTTCGACAGGGCGGGTGGTGGCTACACCTTC.

The chain joins TRBV4-2 to TRBJ1-4, with no clear D. The CDR3 sequence is 16 residues long. The germline V gene has CDR1 LGHNA and CDR2 YNFKEQ. The V end was cut by 0 bases, the J end by 7 bases, with 15 bases between. CDR3 in amino acids: CASSQDRGQRVEKLFF. The CDR3, as DNA: TGTGCCAGCAGCCAAGATAGAGGCCAGAGGGTTGAAAAACTGTTTTTT.

This chain connects TRBV19 to TRBJ2-5, with 12 bases lining up with TRBD2. CDR3 length: 15 residues. J gave up 4 bases and V 4 bases, and 4 bases lay outside the gene matches. Germline V lookup: CDR1 LNHDA, CDR2 SQIVND (reference sequence). CDR3 DNA sequence: TGTGCCAGTAGTACCGCGACTAGCGGGAGAGAGACCCAGTACTTC. Protein sequence: CASSTATSGRETQYF.